The 9 T cell receptor beta chains in this list originate from one sample, sequenced in a study of blood T cell repertoires in COVID-19. Sequencing used immunoSEQ multiplex PCR; TCRdb keeps in-frame clones, though not all of them. Here the sample spans 260,000 or so clones, around four fifths being singletons. What was sequenced was PBMCs or T cells enriched from blood (not recorded which). The receptors come from a woman in her 40s who had been exposed to COVID-19.

This chain connects TRBV25-1 to TRBJ1-1; no clear D gene. This CDR3 comprises 13 residues. Trimming removed 0 bases at V and 4 bases at J, with 6 bases between. Germline V gives CDR1 MGHDK, CDR2 SYGVNS. The CDR3 loop reads CASSEYESTEAFF. The CDR3 DNA follows: TGTGCCAGCAGTGAATATGAGAGCACTGAAGCTTTCTTT.

This clone was counted at least ten times. The chain has TRBV19 and TRBJ1-5; D is ambiguous. The length of the CDR3 is 13 residues. The germline V and J ends were trimmed by 4 bases and 3 bases, with 7 bases remaining between them. CDR1 and CDR2 (germline): LNHDA, SQIVND (reference sequence). CDR3 residues: CASSRGLNQPQHF. CDR3 nucleotide sequence: TGTGCCAGTAGTAGAGGACTCAATCAGCCCCAGCATTTT.

The chain couples TRBV7-8 to TRBJ2-1, with a weak D call TRBD2 (6 bases). Trimming pared 5 bases from V and 10 bases from J, leaving 21 bases between. From germline, CDR1 is SGHVS and CDR2 FQNEAQ. This CDR3 is built from 15 residues. This chain's CDR3 is CASSPESRALAEQFF. DNA for the CDR3: TGTGCCAGCAGCCCAGAAAGCCGGGCGCTAGCGGAGCAGTTCTTC.

This sequence joins TRBV10-3 and TRBJ1-2, with 10 bases lining up with TRBD1. The CDR3 spans 15 residues. J was trimmed by 8 bases and V by 4 bases; bases with no gene match: 10. The germline gives CDR1 ENHRY, CDR2 SYGVKD. In DNA, the CDR3 is TGTGCCATCAGTGGGAGGGACAGGGGCGCGGAAGGCTACACCTTC. Amino acids: CAISGRDRGAEGYTF.

Only one count was recorded for this clone. V gene TRBV7-2 combines with J gene TRBJ1-1; 7 bases align to TRBD1. V shed 2 bases, J shed 4 bases, and the junction held 4 bases outside the gene matches. Germline CDR1 and CDR2: SGHTA and FQGNSA. CDR3 length: 14 amino acids. The DNA of the CDR3 is TGTGCCAGCAGCTTAAGGGGGCAGGCCACTGAAGCTTTCTTT. Its translation is CASSLRGQATEAFF.

This chain joins TRBV13 and TRBJ1-1; tentatively, D is TRBD1 (5 bases). V lost 7 bases and J 5 bases, leaving 14 bases between the germline ends. Germline assignment: CDR1 PRHDT and CDR2 FYEKMQ (reference sequence). The CDR3 is made up of 13 amino acids. CDR3 in DNA: TGTGCCAGCACCCCCGGGGGTGGGACTGAAGCTTTCTTT. Protein product: CASTPGGGTEAFF.

This rearrangement joins TRBV19 to TRBJ1-5; 12 bases map to TRBD1. The CDR3 length is 16 residues. Per the germline V gene, CDR1 is LNHDA and CDR2 is SQIVND (reference sequence). The J segment lost 5 bases and the V segment lost 6 bases, leaving 8 bases of the junction unmatched. This CDR3 reads CASSRDRGLRDQPQHF. DNA of the CDR3: TGTGCCAGTAGCCGGGACAGGGGGCTTAGGGATCAGCCCCAGCATTTT.

CDR3 sequence: CAISETMRGTVATNEKLFF. DNA of the CDR3: TGTGCCATCAGTGAGACAATGCGGGGGACGGTTGCAACTAATGAAAAACTGTTTTTT. The rearrangement joins TRBV10-3 to TRBJ1-4; D is perhaps TRBD1 (5 bases). Germline loops: CDR1 ENHRY, CDR2 SYGVKD. The CDR3 sequence is 19 residues long. V dropped 2 bases and J dropped 0 bases, with 19 bases sitting between them.

Note on this clone: At one boundary the junction diverges from the germline segment, which might be a read error. V is TRBV4-2 and J is TRBJ2-1; D is unresolved. Germline CDR1 and CDR2: LGHNA and YNFKEQ. The CDR3 runs to 12 residues. The CDR3 bases are TGTGCCAGCAGCCGCCCTAGTGATGAGCAATTCTTC. Encoded protein: CASSRPSDEQFF.